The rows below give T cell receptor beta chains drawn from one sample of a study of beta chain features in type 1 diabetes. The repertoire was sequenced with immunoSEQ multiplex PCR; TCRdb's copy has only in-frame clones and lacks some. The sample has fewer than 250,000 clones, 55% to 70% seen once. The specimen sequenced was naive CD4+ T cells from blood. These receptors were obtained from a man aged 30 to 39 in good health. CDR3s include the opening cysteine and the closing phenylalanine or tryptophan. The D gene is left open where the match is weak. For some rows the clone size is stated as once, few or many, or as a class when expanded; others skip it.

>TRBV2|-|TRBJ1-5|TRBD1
TGTGCCAGCAGTAGGGACAGGGGGTTTCAGCCCCAGCATTTT
CASSRDRGFQPQHF
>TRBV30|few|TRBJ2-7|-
TGTGCCTGGAGAGCCTCCTACGAGCAGTACTTC
CAWRASYEQYF
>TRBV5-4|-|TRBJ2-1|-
TGTGCCAGCAGCTTGTCCCCTAGAAATGAGCAGTTCTTC
CASSLSPRNEQFF
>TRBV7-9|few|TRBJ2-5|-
TGTGCCAGCAGCCCTGAAATGGAGACCCAGTACTTC
CASSPEMETQYF
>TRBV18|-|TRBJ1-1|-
TGTGCCAGCTCACCCCTCGGCGACACTGAAGCTTTCTTT
CASSPLGDTEAFF
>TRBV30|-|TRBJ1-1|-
TGTGCCTGGAGTGTAACAGGGACCACTGAAGCTTTCTTT
CAWSVTGTTEAFF
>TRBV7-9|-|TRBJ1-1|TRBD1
TGTGCCAGCAGCCCCGGACAGGGCCGGGAGACTGAAGCTTTCTTT
CASSPGQGRETEAFF
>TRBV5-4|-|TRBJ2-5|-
TGTGCCAGCAGCGGGGGACGGCAGACCCAGTACTTC
CASSGGRQTQYF
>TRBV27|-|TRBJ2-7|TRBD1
TGTGCCAGCAGGCGACAGGGGCTCTACGAGCAGTACTTC
CASRRQGLYEQYF
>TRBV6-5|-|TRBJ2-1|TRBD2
TGTGCCAGCAGTTACTCTGGGCTAGCGGGAGTGGATGAGCAGTTCTTC
CASSYSGLAGVDEQFF
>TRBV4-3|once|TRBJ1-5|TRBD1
TGCGCCAGCAGCCCGGGGGCAGGGGGAGCGACGGGTCAGCCCCAGCATTTT
CASSPGAGGATGQPQHF
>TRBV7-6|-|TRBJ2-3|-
TGTGCCAGCAGCTTAGGACAGGCCACAGATACGCAGTATTTT
CASSLGQATDTQYF
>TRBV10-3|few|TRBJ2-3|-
TGTGCCATCAGTGAGGTCCCCGAGGATACGCAGTATTTT
CAISEVPEDTQYF
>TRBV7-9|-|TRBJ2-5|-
TGTGCCAGCAGCCGATGGGAGACCCAGTACTTC
CASSRWETQYF
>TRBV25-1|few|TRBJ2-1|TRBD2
TGTGCCAGCAGTGGGGACTATAGTTCCGATGAGCAGTTCTTC
CASSGDYSSDEQFF
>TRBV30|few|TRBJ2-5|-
TGTGCCTGGAGTGTACTCGGAGGGGATAGGACCCAGTACTTC
CAWSVLGGDRTQYF
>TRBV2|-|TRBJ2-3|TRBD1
TGTGCCAGCAGCGTGGACAGGGCGGGCACAGATACGCAGTATTTT
CASSVDRAGTDTQYF
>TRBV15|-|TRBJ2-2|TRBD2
TGTGCCACCAGCTTTGGACTAGCGAGCACCGGGGAGCTGTTTTTT
CATSFGLASTGELFF
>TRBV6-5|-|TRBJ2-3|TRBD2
TGTGCCAGCAGTTACGCGGCTAGCGGGAGAGATACGCAGTATTTT
CASSYAASGRDTQYF
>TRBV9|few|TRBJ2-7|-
TGTGCCAGCTCCATCGACACTCCCTACGAGCAGTACTTC
CASSIDTPYEQYF
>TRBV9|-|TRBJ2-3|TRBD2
TGTGCCAGCAGCCCGGGACTAGGCTTAGATACGCAGTATTTT
CASSPGLGLDTQYF
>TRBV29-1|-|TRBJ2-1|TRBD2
TGCAGCGTTCCGGGGCTAGCGGGAGAATCCTTCTACAATGAGCAGTTCTTC
CSVPGLAGESFYNEQFF
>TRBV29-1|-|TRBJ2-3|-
TGCAGCGCGGTGGGTCCGGCGGATACGCAGTATTTT
CSAVGPADTQYF
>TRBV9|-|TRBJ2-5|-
TGTGCCAGCAGCGTAGGTCTGGAGGAGGGAGAGACCCAGTACTTC
CASSVGLEEGETQYF
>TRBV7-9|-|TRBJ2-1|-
TGTGCCAGCGGCAGGGAACCCTCCTACAATGAGCAGTTCTTC
CASGREPSYNEQFF
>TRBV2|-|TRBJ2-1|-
TGTGCCAGCAAGGTTGACTCATACAATGAGCAGTTCTTC
CASKVDSYNEQFF
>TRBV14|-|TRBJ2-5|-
TGTGCCAGCAGCCAAGATTACGAGACCCAGTACTTC
CASSQDYETQYF
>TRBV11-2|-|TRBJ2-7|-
TGTGCCAGCACTTTGGGTAGTAAGACCTACGAGCAGTACTTC
CASTLGSKTYEQYF
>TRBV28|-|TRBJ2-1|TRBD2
TGTGCCTTAGCGGGAGGGAGGGAAAATGAGCAGTTCTTC
CALAGGRENEQFF